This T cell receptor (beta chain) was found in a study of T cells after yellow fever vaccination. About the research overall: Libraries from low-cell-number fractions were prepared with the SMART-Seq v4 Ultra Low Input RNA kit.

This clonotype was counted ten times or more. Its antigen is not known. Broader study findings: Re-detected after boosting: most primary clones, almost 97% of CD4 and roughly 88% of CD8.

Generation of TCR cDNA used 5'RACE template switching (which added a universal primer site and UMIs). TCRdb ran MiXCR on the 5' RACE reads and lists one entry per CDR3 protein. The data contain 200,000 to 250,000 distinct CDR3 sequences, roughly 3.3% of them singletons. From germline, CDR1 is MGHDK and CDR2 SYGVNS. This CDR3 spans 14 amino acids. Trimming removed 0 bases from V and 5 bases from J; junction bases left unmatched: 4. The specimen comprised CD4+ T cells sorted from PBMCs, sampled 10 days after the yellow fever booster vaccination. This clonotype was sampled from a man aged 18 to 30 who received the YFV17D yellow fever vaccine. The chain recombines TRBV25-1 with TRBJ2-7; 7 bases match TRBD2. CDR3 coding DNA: TGTGCCAGCAGTGAATACGGGGGGATCAACGAGCAGTACTTC. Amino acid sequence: CASSEYGGINEQYF.